Sequencing of this TCR beta chain was carried out in a study of cytomegalovirus exposure and HLA in healthy donors. In the study overall: HLA-typed donors were the source of 83 million or so unique TCRs held in an early data release.

This clone was picked up one time. Its antigen is not known. The study, taken as a whole, reports: According to reports, the classifier identified cytomegalovirus status with high specificity and sensitivity. In a later analysis, HLA-associated beta chains showed higher expansion and lower generation probabilities than comparable chains.

With 60 Vbeta and 13 Jbeta primers, the PCR was carried out. Using immunoSEQ multiplex PCR, the repertoire was profiled, and TCRdb retains in-frame clones only, with some absent. The sample shows 110,000 or so clones, about 68% of them seen only once. The length of the CDR3 is 16 residues. With 7 bases removed from V and 4 bases from J, the gap between germline ends came to 20 bases. The V gene's germline CDR1 is SGHRS and CDR2 YFSETQ. This receptor was identified in a woman in her 40s in good health and CMV-seropositive. The sample comprised PBMCs. The chain couples TRBV5-1 to TRBJ2-2; D possibly corresponds to TRBD2 (7 bases). The CDR3 DNA reads TGCGCCAGCGGGTCTGGGGAGGGACAACTCACCGGGGAGCTGTTTTTT. Its translation: CASGSGEGQLTGELFF.